The source of this T cell receptor beta chain is a study of blood T cell repertoires in COVID-19. Across the whole study: Acute and convalescent COVID-19 samples came from the United States, Italy and Spain.

The protocol was immunoSEQ multiplex PCR, while the TCRdb copy is restricted to in-frame clones and leaves out a portion. The data hold 80,000 to 100,000 clones, with around 82% observed a single time. V was pared by 5 bases and J by 1 base, with 15 bases between. Germline V gives CDR1 SGHTA, CDR2 FQGNSA. The CDR3 loop spans 16 amino acids. The source of this sequence is a man in his 70s with active or convalescent COVID-19. The chain recombines TRBV7-2 with TRBJ1-3; D call uncertain. Sequencing was carried out using peripheral blood. The CDR3 spells CASSPMVGGSGNTIYF. The CDR3, as DNA: TGTGCCAGCAGCCCTATGGTTGGCGGGTCTGGAAACACCATATATTTT.